This T cell receptor (beta chain) was recorded in a study of blood T cell repertoires in COVID-19. Study details: The analysed material was cDNA or gDNA that came from T cells, B-cell-depleted T cells, or PBMCs.

Generated by immunoSEQ multiplex PCR, the TCRdb table keeps only in-frame clones and is missing some. The sample carries around 340,000 clones, around nine tenths recorded once. The clonotype comes from a woman in her thirties who had been exposed to COVID-19. Material: PBMCs or T cells enriched from blood (not recorded which).

In nucleotides, the CDR3 is TGCGCCAGCAGCTTGTGGGATTCACACAGGCAAGGGACTAATGAAAAACTGTTTTTT. Protein product: CASSLWDSHRQGTNEKLFF. The chain is built from TRBV5-1 and TRBJ1-4; TRBD1 might be the D (5 bases). Germline V gives CDR1 SGHRS, CDR2 YFSETQ. Trimming removed 1 base from V and 2 bases from J, with 21 bases in between. The CDR3 is 19 amino acids.